The rows below give T cell receptor beta chains drawn from one sample of a study of CD8 T cells in ankylosing spondylitis. In TCRdb, the 5' RACE reads were re-called with MiXCR into one record per CDR3 protein. The sample lists about 170,000 distinct CDR3 sequences; 15% to 20% were seen once. Specimen: blood, either unsorted or a sorted T cell fraction (not recorded which). The receptors here all came from a male donor with ankylosing spondylitis or in good health (not recorded which). The CDR3 runs from the conserved cysteine through the conserved F or W. The D gene is left open where the match is weak. The size entry is marked missing in some rows and otherwise reads once, few, many or a size class.

d_call clone_size j_call v_call cdr3_nt cdr3_aa
- few TRBJ1-6 TRBV28 TGTGCCTCAGACGGCTCCTATAATTCACCCCTCCACTTT CASDGSYNSPLHF
- - TRBJ1-2 TRBV19 TGTGCCAGTAGTATAACCCCCTCAACAGGCTATGGCTACACCTTC CASSITPSTGYGYTF
- - TRBJ1-2 TRBV3-1 TGTGCCAGCAGCCAATCACGGGGTTCTTATGGCTACACCTTC CASSQSRGSYGYTF
TRBD1 few TRBJ2-7 TRBV2 TGTGCCAGCAGTGGGTGGACAGGGACCTACGAGCAGTACTTC CASSGWTGTYEQYF
- many TRBJ1-2 TRBV5-1 TGCGCCAGCAGCTTAGAGGGGTCTCACTATGGCTACACCTTC CASSLEGSHYGYTF
- many TRBJ2-3 TRBV7-8 TGTGCCAGCAGCCTGACTGAGGCCACAGATACGCAGTATTTT CASSLTEATDTQYF
- - TRBJ1-1 TRBV29-1 TGCAGCGTTGTGGGTTACACTGAAGCTTTCTTT CSVVGYTEAFF
- many TRBJ2-2 TRBV3-1 TGTGCCAGCAGCGGCGACTACACCGGGGAGCTGTTTTTT CASSGDYTGELFF
- many TRBJ2-3 TRBV10-2 TGCGCCAGCAGTGGTAACTTCGATACGCAGTATTTT CASSGNFDTQYF
- many TRBJ2-3 TRBV9 TGTGCCAGCAGCGTCTTGTCGGGGCGCACAGATACGCAGTATTTT CASSVLSGRTDTQYF
- many TRBJ2-1 TRBV20-1 TGCAGTGCTTGTTCCTTGGAGAGCGGGCGACCCTACAATGAGCAGTTCTTC CSACSLESGRPYNEQFF
TRBD2 many TRBJ2-1 TRBV28 TGTGCCAGCAGTGCAGCTCTAGCGGGAGCCTACAATGAGCAGTTCTTC CASSAALAGAYNEQFF
- many TRBJ1-5 TRBV20-1 TGCAGTGCTGTTCAGGGGCCTAGCAATCAGCCCCAGCATTTT CSAVQGPSNQPQHF
- - TRBJ2-3 TRBV7-9 TGTGCCAGCAGCTTAGGTGGAAATACGCAGTATTTT CASSLGGNTQYF
- few TRBJ1-6 TRBV2 TGTGCCAGCAGCAGGGAAGGGTATTCACCCCTCCACTTT CASSREGYSPLHF
- - TRBJ1-1 TRBV6-5 TGTGCCAGCAGTTACTCGCGGAAAAACACTGAAGCTTTCTTT CASSYSRKNTEAFF
- few TRBJ2-1 TRBV7-2 TGTGCCAGCATCCTATGGGGCAGGGCCAATGAGCAGTTCTTC CASILWGRANEQFF
- many TRBJ1-2 TRBV10-3 TGTGCCATCAGTGAGCCCAAATATGGCTACACCTTC CAISEPKYGYTF
- many TRBJ1-6 TRBV12-3/TRBV12-4 TGTGCCAGCAGTTTAGCGGTTCAACCCCTCCACTTT CASSLAVQPLHF
TRBD2 - TRBJ2-2 TRBV5-1 TGCGCCAGCAGCTCCGGGACTAGGGCGAACACCGGGGAGCTGTTTTTT CASSSGTRANTGELFF
- - TRBJ2-2 TRBV18 TGTGCCAGCCAAGGCCCTGCGAACACCGGGGAGCTGTTTTTT CASQGPANTGELFF
TRBD1 few TRBJ1-1 TRBV28 TGTGCCAGCAGTTTAGGAGGGGGCATGAACACTGAAGCTTTCTTT CASSLGGGMNTEAFF
- - TRBJ1-1 TRBV7-9 TGTGCCAGCGAGATAAAGAACACTGAAGCTTTCTTT CASEIKNTEAFF
- many TRBJ2-7 TRBV3-1 TGTGCCAGCAGCCAAGGATCGGGTTCCTACGAGCAGTACTTC CASSQGSGSYEQYF
- many TRBJ2-7 TRBV12-3/TRBV12-4 TGTGCCAGCAGCCTGGACACTTCCCTCTACGAGCAGTACTTC CASSLDTSLYEQYF
- - TRBJ2-7 TRBV11-3 TGTGCCAGCAGCTTAGTCCCAGGGAGGAACGAGCAGTACTTC CASSLVPGRNEQYF
- - TRBJ2-2 TRBV5-5 TGTGCCAGCAGCTTGGAAGGGTTAGACACCGGGGAGCTGTTTTTT CASSLEGLDTGELFF
TRBD2 many TRBJ2-7 TRBV5-1 TGCGCCAGCAGCCAGGGGACTAGCGGATCCTACGAGCAGTACTTC CASSQGTSGSYEQYF
- few TRBJ2-1 TRBV3-1 TGTGCCAGCAGCCTCGGGGGCGCAACCTACAATGAGCAGTTCTTC CASSLGGATYNEQFF
TRBD1 few TRBJ2-5 TRBV6-1 TGTGCCAGCAGTCAGGGGGCCGGCCAAGAGACCCAGTACTTC CASSQGAGQETQYF
TRBD1 - TRBJ2-1 TRBV28 TGTGCCAGCAGTGCAGACGTTCTCGGACAGGGGGCGGGTAATGAGCAGTTCTTC CASSADVLGQGAGNEQFF
- few TRBJ1-3 TRBV20-1 TGCAGTGCTAGTGACAACGCCTTTGGAAACACCATATATTTT CSASDNAFGNTIYF
- few TRBJ2-4 TRBV2 TGTGCCAGCACTGGGGAGCGGGATAGGGGGAACATTCAGTACTTC CASTGERDRGNIQYF
- many TRBJ1-5 TRBV29-1 TGCAGCTGCAGGACGGATAGCAATCAGCCCCAGCATTTT CSCRTDSNQPQHF
TRBD1 - TRBJ1-1 TRBV10-2 TGCGCCAGCCTAGACAGGGTTAAGACTGAAGCTTTCTTT CASLDRVKTEAFF
TRBD1 - TRBJ2-3 TRBV7-9 TGTGCCAGCAGCTGGGGACAGAGCGACACAGATACGCAGTATTTT CASSWGQSDTDTQYF
TRBD1 many TRBJ2-7 TRBV20-1 TGCAGTGCGATGAACAGGGGCTACGAGCAGTACTTC CSAMNRGYEQYF
- many TRBJ2-1 TRBV7-9 TGTGCCAGCAGCTTAGGCGCCTGGGACCTAAATGAGCAGTTCTTC CASSLGAWDLNEQFF
TRBD1 few TRBJ2-7 TRBV7-6 TGTGCCAGCAGCGTTGGACAGGGACACTCCTACGAGCAGTACTTC CASSVGQGHSYEQYF
TRBD1 - TRBJ2-2 TRBV29-1 TGCAGCGGGGCCGGGACAGAAAAGAACACCGGGGAGCTGTTTTTT CSGAGTEKNTGELFF
- - TRBJ1-1 TRBV29-1 TGCTGTTCATCCGGGGGAGGGAACACTGAAGCTTTCTTT CCSSGGGNTEAFF
TRBD2 few TRBJ2-1 TRBV30 TGTGCCTGGAGCAGCGGGATCGAATCCTACAATGAGCAGTTCTTC CAWSSGIESYNEQFF
- - TRBJ1-1 TRBV6-5 TGTGCCAGCAGTTACTCGCAGCGGGGTGACACTGAAGCTTTCTTT CASSYSQRGDTEAFF